A selection of T cell receptor beta chains follows, all from one sample in a study of T cell repertoires in cytomegalovirus infection. TCRdb re-analysed the reads in MiXCR, keeping a single row per CDR3 protein. The sample consists of approximately 120,000 distinct CDR3 sequences, under 30% of them appearing once. Antigens of these TCRs are unknown. Sequenced here: CD8+ T cells from cultured PBMCs, sampled from culture after CMV antigen stimulation. The source of these receptors is a human donor in good health (CMV status not recorded). Some clones in this sample may be carry-over from other donors' samples. Both conserved end residues are part of each CDR3. The order of the fields is D gene, J gene, clone size, V gene, CDR3 protein, CDR3 DNA. D genes are given only for firm matches. The size of a clone is reported for some rows only, either as once, few or many, or as a class for expanded clones.

NA,TRBJ2-1,many,TRBV6-1,CASSEFRRGNEQFF,TGTGCCAGCAGTGAATTTCGTAGAGGCAATGAGCAGTTCTTC
NA,TRBJ1-6,many,TRBV5-6,CASSLSGGPNSPLHF,TGTGCCAGCAGCTTGAGCGGTGGCCCTAATTCACCCCTCCACTTT
NA,TRBJ2-7,NA,TRBV7-2,CACSLDVGLNYEQYF,TGTGCCTGCAGCTTAGACGTAGGCCTCAACTACGAGCAGTACTTC
TRBD1,TRBJ2-7,few,TRBV11-1,CASSVGQGIHEQYF,TGTGCCAGCAGCGTCGGACAGGGTATCCACGAGCAGTACTTC
NA,TRBJ1-1,NA,TRBV4-1,CASSPLVSLNTEAFF,TGCGCCAGCAGCCCCCTGGTCAGCCTGAACACTGAAGCTTTCTTT
TRBD2,TRBJ2-2,few,TRBV7-6,CASSLGGGASHGELFF,TGTGCCAGCAGCTTGGGCGGGGGGGCCTCACACGGGGAGCTGTTTTTT
NA,TRBJ1-1,many,TRBV5-5,CASSLVPRQNTEAFF,TGTGCCAGCAGCTTGGTTCCCAGACAGAACACTGAAGCTTTCTTT
NA,TRBJ2-1,NA,TRBV6-1,CASSFTVGTLDNEQFF,TGTGCCAGCAGTTTTACCGTCGGGACACTGGACAATGAGCAGTTCTTC
NA,TRBJ1-2,many,TRBV4-1,CASSSQTANYGYTF,TGCGCCAGCAGCTCGCAGACAGCCAACTATGGCTACACCTTC
TRBD2,TRBJ2-7,few,TRBV4-2,CASSPGGGSYEQYF,TGTGCCAGCAGCCCGGGGGGGGGCTCCTACGAGCAGTACTTC
TRBD1,TRBJ2-7,NA,TRBV28,CASSLRGPEQYF,TGTGCCAGCAGTCTGAGGGGGCCGGAGCAGTACTTC
TRBD2,TRBJ2-3,NA,TRBV9,CASSVAGGGDTQYF,TGTGCCAGCAGCGTAGCTGGGGGGGGAGATACGCAGTATTTT
NA,TRBJ2-7,many,TRBV19,CASSTGTETYEQYF,TGTGCCAGTAGTACGGGGACGGAGACCTACGAGCAGTACTTC
TRBD2,TRBJ2-1,NA,TRBV12-3/TRBV12-4,CASSLLAGGPGRQFF,TGTGCCAGCAGCCTCCTAGCGGGGGGGCCAGGTCGGCAGTTCTTC
TRBD2,TRBJ2-7,NA,TRBV28,CASSSAGGASYEQYF,TGTGCCAGCAGTTCGGCGGGGGGGGCGAGCTACGAGCAGTACTTC
TRBD1,TRBJ2-6,many,TRBV7-9,CASSARDSSSGANVLTF,TGTGCCAGCAGCGCCCGGGACAGTTCCTCTGGGGCCAACGTCCTGACTTTC
TRBD2,TRBJ2-1,NA,TRBV11-2,CASSPAGGHEQFF,TGTGCCAGCAGCCCCGCGGGGGGCCATGAGCAGTTCTTC
TRBD1,TRBJ1-2,few,TRBV7-8,CASSLTAGGLYGYTF,TGTGCCAGCAGCTTAACGGCAGGGGGCCTCTATGGCTACACCTTC
NA,TRBJ1-1,NA,TRBV28,CASSPLSGGTEAFF,TGTGCCAGCAGCCCTCTCTCGGGGGGGACTGAAGCTTTCTTT
NA,TRBJ2-7,many,TRBV9,CASTGDNSYEQYF,TGTGCCAGCACCGGGGACAACTCCTACGAGCAGTACTTC
NA,TRBJ1-2,few,TRBV4-1,CASSQEQGDYTF,TGCGCCAGCAGCCAGGAACAGGGAGACTACACCTTC
TRBD1,TRBJ1-5,NA,TRBV7-3,CASSLWGRGPPNSNQPQHF,TGTGCCAGCAGCTTATGGGGCAGGGGGCCACCGAATAGCAATCAGCCCCAGCATTTT
TRBD1,TRBJ1-1,NA,TRBV27,CASSLGVTTGSTEAFF,TGTGCCAGCAGCTTGGGGGTCACGACAGGGAGTACTGAAGCTTTCTTT
TRBD1,TRBJ2-2,NA,TRBV2,CASSWDRVFPNTGELFF,TGTGCCAGCAGCTGGGACAGGGTGTTTCCGAACACCGGGGAGCTGTTTTTT
TRBD1,TRBJ2-1,NA,TRBV29-1,CSVAQGFYNEQFF,TGCAGCGTAGCACAGGGGTTTTACAATGAGCAGTTCTTC
NA,TRBJ2-7,many,TRBV7-9,CASTPAGFYEQYF,TGTGCCAGCACCCCGGCAGGGTTCTACGAGCAGTACTTC